This record looks at one TCR beta chain sequence and its context. Methods used by the authors: Estimation of nucleated cell counts relied on the amplification of reference gene primers. Sequenced by immunoSEQ multiplex PCR; TCRdb stores in-frame clones only, minus some. The DNA was the basis for D and trimming; V, J and clone size are from that table. The sample has over 200,000 clones; 80% to 90% are singletons. CDR1 is KGHSH, CDR2 LQKENI, per germline. The CDR3 runs to 13 residues. Germline trimming cut 3 bases from V and 6 bases from J; bases unmatched to any gene: 3. These data belong to a study of blood T cell repertoires in COVID-19.

Sequencing was carried out using peripheral blood. The chain has TRBV18 and TRBJ1-2; 8 nucleotides line up with TRBD1. This sequence was found in a man younger than 45 with COVID-19, enrolled during active disease. Here the CDR3 reads CASSPSGQDGYTF. The CDR3 nucleotides read TGTGCCAGCTCACCCTCGGGACAGGATGGCTACACCTTC.